This T cell receptor beta chain was captured by sequencing in a study of blood T cell repertoires in COVID-19. Study summary: Samples came from the United States, Italy and Spain, spanning acute and convalescent COVID-19.

The repertoire was sequenced with immunoSEQ multiplex PCR; TCRdb's copy has only in-frame clones and lacks some. The repertoire holds around 170,000 clones, with 90% to 95% as singletons. Losses at the gene ends were 1 base for V and 6 bases for J; bases not matched to a gene: 5. CDR1 is SGHTA and CDR2 is FQGNSA in the germline V gene. The CDR3 covers 15 residues. V usage is TRBV7-2 and J usage is TRBJ2-3; 9 bases fit TRBD1. Sequences were obtained from peripheral blood. This receptor was obtained from a man aged 45-65 years with acute or convalescent COVID-19. In DNA, the CDR3 is TGTGCCAGCAGCTTAGGTATCGGACAGGGGGATACGCAGTATTTT. Translating gives CASSLGIGQGDTQYF.